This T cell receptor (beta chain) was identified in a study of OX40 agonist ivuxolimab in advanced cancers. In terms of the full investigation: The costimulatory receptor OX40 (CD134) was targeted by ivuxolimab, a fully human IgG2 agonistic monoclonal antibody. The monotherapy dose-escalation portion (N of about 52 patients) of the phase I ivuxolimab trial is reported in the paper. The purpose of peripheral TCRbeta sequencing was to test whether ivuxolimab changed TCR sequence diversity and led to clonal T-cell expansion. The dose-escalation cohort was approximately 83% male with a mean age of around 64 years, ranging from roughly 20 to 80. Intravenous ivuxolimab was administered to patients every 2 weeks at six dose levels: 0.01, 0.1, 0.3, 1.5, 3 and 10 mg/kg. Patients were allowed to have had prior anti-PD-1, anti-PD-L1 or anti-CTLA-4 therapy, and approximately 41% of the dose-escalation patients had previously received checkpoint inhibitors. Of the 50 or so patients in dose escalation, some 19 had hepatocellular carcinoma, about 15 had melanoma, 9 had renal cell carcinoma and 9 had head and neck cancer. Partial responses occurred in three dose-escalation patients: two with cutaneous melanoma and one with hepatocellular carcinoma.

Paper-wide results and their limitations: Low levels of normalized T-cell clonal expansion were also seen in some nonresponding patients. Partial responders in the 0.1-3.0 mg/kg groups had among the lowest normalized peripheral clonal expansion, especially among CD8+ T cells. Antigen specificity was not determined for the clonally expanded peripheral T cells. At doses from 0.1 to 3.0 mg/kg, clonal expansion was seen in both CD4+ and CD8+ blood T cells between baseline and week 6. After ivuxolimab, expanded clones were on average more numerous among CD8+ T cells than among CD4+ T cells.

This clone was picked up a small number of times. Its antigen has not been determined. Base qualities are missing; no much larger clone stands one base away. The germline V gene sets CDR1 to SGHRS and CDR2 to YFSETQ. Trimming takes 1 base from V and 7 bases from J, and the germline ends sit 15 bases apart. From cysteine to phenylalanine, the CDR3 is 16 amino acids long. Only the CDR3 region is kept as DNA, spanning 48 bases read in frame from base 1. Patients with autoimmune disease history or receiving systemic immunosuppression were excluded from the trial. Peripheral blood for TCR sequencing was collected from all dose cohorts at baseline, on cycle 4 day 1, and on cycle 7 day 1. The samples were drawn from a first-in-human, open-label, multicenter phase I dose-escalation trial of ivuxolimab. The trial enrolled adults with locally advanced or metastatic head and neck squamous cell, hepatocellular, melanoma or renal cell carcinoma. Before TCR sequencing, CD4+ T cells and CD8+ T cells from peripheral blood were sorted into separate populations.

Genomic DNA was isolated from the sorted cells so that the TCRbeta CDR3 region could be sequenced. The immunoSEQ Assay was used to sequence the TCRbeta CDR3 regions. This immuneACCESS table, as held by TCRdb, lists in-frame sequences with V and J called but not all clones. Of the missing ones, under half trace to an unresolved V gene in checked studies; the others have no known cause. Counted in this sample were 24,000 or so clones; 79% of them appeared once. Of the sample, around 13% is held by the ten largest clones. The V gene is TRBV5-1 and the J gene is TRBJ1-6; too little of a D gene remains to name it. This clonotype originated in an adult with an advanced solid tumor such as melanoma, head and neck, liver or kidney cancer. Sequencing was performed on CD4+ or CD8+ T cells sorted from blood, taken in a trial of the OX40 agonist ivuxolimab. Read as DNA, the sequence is TGCGCCAGCAGCTTGAGCGGAAAAATGGCCAATTCACCCCTCCACTTT. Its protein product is CASSLSGKMANSPLHF.